This record looks at one T cell receptor beta chain sequence and its context. Its antigen is unidentified. This sequence may be a read error, since a much larger clone differs from it by one base. This specimen belongs to a study of regulatory T cells in long-lasting Graves disease. Study at large: Over-5-year antithyroid drug use with positive TSH receptor antibodies defined persistent Graves' disease in the study. Notes on the study in general: Relative to newly diagnosed Graves' patients, persistent ones had lower TCR diversity.

Specified time point: persistent/refractory GD, antithyroid drugs over 5 years with positive TRAb. Following extraction of RNA from PBMCs, that RNA was used to make the TCR library. Staff drew roughly 10 milliliters of peripheral blood into EDTA tubes. Relying on iRepertoire HTBI primers and Arm-PCR of CDR3 regions, the team built TCR beta libraries. TCRdb analysed the multiplex PCR reads with MiXCR anew, one entry per CDR3 protein. The profile shows about 300,000 distinct CDR3 sequences, 20% to 25% of them singletons. This sequence originates from a female donor with Graves disease. The sequencing here drew on peripheral blood mononuclear cells (PBMCs), taken when the disease was refractory, from a patient treated with antithyroid drugs.

CDR3: CAHRERLSSYNLPLHF. The CDR3 coding sequence is TGTGCCCACCGAGAACGGCTTAGCTCCTATAATTTACCCCTCCACTTT. The rearrangement links TRBV2 to TRBJ1-6; D remains ambiguous. Per the germline V gene, CDR1 is SNHLY and CDR2 is FYNNEI. The CDR3 extends over 16 amino acids.